These 7 T cell receptor beta chains were sequenced from one sample in a study of CXCR3-negative and CXCR3-positive naive CD8 T cells. Broader study findings: Relative to CXCR3-negative naive cells, CXCR3-positive naive cells had more hydrophobic TRB CDR3s.

Carrying UMI labels, the TRB cDNA libraries were prepared through 5' RACE. TCRdb re-called the 5' RACE reads and shows each CDR3 protein once, DNA omitted. Here the sample table reports about 84,000 distinct CDR3 sequences. These TCRs' antigens remain unknown. Sequencing input: naive CXCR3+ CD8+ T cells from blood. The subset is: CD45RO-CCR7+CD27+CD95- naive CD8+ T cells expressing CXCR3 (TNR3+). These receptor sequences come from a human donor in good health. Some clones in this sample may be carry-over from other donors' samples.

CDR3 region: CASSPRQGATYEQYF. J is TRBJ2-7 and V is TRBV5-1; TCRdb's D gene call, TRBD1, goes unchecked for lack of DNA. The CDR3 has 15 residues. Looked up from germline, CDR1 is SGHRS and CDR2 is YFSETQ.

This chain connects TRBV20-1 to TRBJ2-7. CDR3 length: 13 residues. Germline V CDR1 and CDR2: DFQATT, SNEGSKA (reference sequence). The CDR3 loop reads CSARETSYYEQYF.

The chain joins TRBV28 to TRBJ1-1. The germline CDR1 and CDR2 sequences are MDHEN and SYDVKM. The CDR3 is 15 amino acids. The CDR3 reads CASSFYLDSPFEAFF.

This rearrangement joins TRBV7-9 to TRBJ2-5; TCRdb returns TRBD1, unconfirmable since there is no DNA. CDR1 and CDR2 (germline): SEHNR, FQNEAQ (reference sequence). This CDR3 is built from 15 residues. The CDR3 spells CASSPTDSVQETQYF.

V gene TRBV27 combines with J gene TRBJ1-2. The CDR3 loop spans 13 amino acids. Germline assignment: CDR1 MNHEY and CDR2 SMNVEV (reference sequence). CDR3 residues: CASSIQGGYGYTF.

The CDR3: CASSPFGGISYEQYF. V and J are TRBV28 and TRBJ2-7; TCRdb selects TRBD1, and the lack of DNA leaves this call unchecked. The length of the CDR3 is 15 residues. Germline CDR1 MDHEN, CDR2 SYDVKM.

This rearrangement joins TRBV12-3 or TRBV12-4 to TRBJ2-1; absent DNA, TCRdb's TRBD2 call cannot be checked. The CDR3 runs to 14 residues. The CDR3 sequence is CAPELSGGYGEQFF.